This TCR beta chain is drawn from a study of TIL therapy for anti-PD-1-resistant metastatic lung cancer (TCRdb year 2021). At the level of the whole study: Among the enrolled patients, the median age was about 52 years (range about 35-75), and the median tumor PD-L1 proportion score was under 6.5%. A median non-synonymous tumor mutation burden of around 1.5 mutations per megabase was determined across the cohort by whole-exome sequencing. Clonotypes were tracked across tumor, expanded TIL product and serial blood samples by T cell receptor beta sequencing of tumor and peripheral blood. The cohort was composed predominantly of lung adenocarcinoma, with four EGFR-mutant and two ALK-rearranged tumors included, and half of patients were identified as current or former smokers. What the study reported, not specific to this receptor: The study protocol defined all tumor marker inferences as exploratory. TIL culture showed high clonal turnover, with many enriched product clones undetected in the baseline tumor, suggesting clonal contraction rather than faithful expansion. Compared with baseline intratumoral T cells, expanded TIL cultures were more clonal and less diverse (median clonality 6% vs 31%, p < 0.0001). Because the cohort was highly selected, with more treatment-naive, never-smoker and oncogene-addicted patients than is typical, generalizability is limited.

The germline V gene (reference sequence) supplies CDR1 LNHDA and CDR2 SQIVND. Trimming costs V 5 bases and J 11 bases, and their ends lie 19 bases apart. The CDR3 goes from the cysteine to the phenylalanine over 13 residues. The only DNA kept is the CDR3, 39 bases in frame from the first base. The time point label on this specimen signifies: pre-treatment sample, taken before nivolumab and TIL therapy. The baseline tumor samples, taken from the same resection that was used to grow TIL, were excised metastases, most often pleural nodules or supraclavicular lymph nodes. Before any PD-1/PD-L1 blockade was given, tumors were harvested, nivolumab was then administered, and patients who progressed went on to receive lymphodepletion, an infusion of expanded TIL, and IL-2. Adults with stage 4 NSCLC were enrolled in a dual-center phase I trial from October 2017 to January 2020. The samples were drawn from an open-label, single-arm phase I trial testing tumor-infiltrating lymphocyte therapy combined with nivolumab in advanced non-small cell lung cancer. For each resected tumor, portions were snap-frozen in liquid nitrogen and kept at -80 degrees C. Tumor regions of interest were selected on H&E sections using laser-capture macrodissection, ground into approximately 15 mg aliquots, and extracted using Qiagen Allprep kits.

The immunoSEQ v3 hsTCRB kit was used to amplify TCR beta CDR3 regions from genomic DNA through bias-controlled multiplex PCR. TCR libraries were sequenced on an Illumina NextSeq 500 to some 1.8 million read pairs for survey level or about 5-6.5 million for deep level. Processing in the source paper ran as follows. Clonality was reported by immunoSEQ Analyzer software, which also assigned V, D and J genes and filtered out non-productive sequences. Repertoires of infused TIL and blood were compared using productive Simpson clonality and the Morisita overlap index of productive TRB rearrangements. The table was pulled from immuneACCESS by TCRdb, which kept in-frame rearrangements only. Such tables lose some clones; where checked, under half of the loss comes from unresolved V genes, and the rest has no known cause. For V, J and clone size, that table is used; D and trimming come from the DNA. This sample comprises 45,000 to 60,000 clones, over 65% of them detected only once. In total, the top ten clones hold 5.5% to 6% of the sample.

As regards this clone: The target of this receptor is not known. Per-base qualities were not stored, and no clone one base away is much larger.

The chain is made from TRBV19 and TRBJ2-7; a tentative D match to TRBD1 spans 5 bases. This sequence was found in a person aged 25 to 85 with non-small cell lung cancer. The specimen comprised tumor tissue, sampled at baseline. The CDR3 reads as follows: CASSLRGEDLKYF. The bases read TGTGCCAGTAGTCTAAGGGGCGAAGATCTTAAGTACTTC.